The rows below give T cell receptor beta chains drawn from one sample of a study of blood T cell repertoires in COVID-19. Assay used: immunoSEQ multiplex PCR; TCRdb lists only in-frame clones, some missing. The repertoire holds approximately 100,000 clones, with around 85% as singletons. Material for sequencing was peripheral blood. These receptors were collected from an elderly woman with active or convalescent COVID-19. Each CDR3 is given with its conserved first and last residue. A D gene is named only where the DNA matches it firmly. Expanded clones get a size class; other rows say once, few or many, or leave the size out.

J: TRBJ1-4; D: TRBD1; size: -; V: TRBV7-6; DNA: TGTGCCAGCAGTCCGGGACAGGCGGGTGAAAAACTGTTTTTT; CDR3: CASSPGQAGEKLFF
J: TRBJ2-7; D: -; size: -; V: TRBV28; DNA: TGTGCCAGCAGTTCCCCAACCTACGAGCAGTACTTC; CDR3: CASSSPTYEQYF
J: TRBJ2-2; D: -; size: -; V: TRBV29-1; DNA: TGCAGCGTTGAAGGGCATACCTCCGGGGAGCTGTTTTTT; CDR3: CSVEGHTSGELFF
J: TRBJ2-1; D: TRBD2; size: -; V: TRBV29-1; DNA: TGCAGCGTCAACCAGGGCGGGAGGGCCTTGGATGAGCAGTTCTTC; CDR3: CSVNQGGRALDEQFF
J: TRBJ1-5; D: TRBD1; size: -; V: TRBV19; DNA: TGTGCCATCTCCGACAGGGTGAGCCAGCCCCAGCATTTT; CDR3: CAISDRVSQPQHF
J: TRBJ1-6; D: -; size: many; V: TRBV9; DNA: TGTGCCAGCAGCGTAGAGGGCGGGGACTATAATTCACCCCTCCACTTT; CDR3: CASSVEGGDYNSPLHF
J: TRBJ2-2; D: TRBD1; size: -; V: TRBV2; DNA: TGTGCCAGTAGAGGACAGGGGAACGGGGAGCTGTTTTTT; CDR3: CASRGQGNGELFF
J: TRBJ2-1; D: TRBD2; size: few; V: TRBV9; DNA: TGTGCCAGCAATAAGGGTGGACTAGCGGGAGGCGGGGAGCAGTTCTTC; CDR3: CASNKGGLAGGGEQFF
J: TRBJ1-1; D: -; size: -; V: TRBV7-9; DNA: TGTGCCAGCAGCCTGAGACAGGTAGGAATGAACACTGAAGCTTTCTTT; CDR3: CASSLRQVGMNTEAFF
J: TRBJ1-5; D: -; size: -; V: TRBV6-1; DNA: TGTGCCAGCAGTGAAGCGTACGGGACCCAGCATTTT; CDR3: CASSEAYGTQHF
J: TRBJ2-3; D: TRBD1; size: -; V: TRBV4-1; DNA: TGCGCCAGCAGTCCCGACAGGGGCAGTGGAGATACGCAGTATTTT; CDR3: CASSPDRGSGDTQYF
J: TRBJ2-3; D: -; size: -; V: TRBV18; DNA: TGTGCCAGCTCACCTCAGGTTCTCACCACAGATACGCAGTATTTT; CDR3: CASSPQVLTTDTQYF
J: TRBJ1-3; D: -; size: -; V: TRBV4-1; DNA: TGCGCCAGCAGCCAAAGCGGAGGGTCCGCTGGAAACACCATATATTTT; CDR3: CASSQSGGSAGNTIYF
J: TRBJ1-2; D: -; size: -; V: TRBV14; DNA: TGTGCCAGCAGCCAAAGCGGCACACCGTATGGCTACACCTTC; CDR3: CASSQSGTPYGYTF
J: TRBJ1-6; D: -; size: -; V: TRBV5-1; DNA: TGCGCCAGCAGTTTAATGGGCCCGAGCTCCTATAATTCACCCCTCCACTTT; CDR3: CASSLMGPSSYNSPLHF
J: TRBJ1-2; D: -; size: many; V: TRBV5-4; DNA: TGTGCCAGCAGCCTCGACAGCACCTATGGCTACACCTTC; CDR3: CASSLDSTYGYTF
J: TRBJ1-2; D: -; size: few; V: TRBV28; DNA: TGTGCCAGCAGTTTTTTGGGAGGGCATGGCTACACCTTC; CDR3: CASSFLGGHGYTF
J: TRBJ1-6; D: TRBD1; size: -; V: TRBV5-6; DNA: TGTGCCAGCAGCAACGACAGGGGTTCACCCCTCCACTTT; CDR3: CASSNDRGSPLHF
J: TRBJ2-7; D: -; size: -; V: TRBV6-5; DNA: TGTGCCAGCGGGGGCAGTCCCTACGAGCAGTACTTC; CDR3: CASGGSPYEQYF
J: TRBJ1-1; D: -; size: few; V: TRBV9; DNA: TGTGCCAGCAGCGCTTTAATGAACACTGAAGCTTTCTTT; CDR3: CASSALMNTEAFF
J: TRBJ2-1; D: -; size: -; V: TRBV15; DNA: TGTGCCACCAGCAGAGATCCCGTCCGGTCCTCGGGGAATGAGCAGTTCTTC; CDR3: CATSRDPVRSSGNEQFF
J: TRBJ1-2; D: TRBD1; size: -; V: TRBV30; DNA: TGTGCCTGGAGTTGGGACAGGGGGTCCTATGGCTACACCTTC; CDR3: CAWSWDRGSYGYTF
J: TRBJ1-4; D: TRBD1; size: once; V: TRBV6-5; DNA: TGTGCCAGCAGTCCGGGGACAGGCCGGGAAAAACTGTTTTTT; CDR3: CASSPGTGREKLFF
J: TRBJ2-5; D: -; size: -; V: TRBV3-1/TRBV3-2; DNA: TGTGCCAGCAGCTTTCGTGGGCGGGCGCAAGAGACCCAGTACTTC; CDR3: CASSFRGRAQETQYF
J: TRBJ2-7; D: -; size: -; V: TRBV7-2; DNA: TGTGCCAGCAGCTTATACTACGAGCAGTACTTC; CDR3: CASSLYYEQYF
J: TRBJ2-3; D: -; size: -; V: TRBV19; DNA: TGTGCCAGTATCGAGCCCCCAGGGCGAAGCACAGATACGCAGTATTTT; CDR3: CASIEPPGRSTDTQYF
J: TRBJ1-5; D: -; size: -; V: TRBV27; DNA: TGTGCCAGCAGTTTTAGGGGTTTTGAGAATCAGCCCCAGCATTTT; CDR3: CASSFRGFENQPQHF
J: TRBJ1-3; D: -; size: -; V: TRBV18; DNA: TGTGCCAGCTCCTCTGATCGTTGGAGCTCTGGAAACACCATATATTTT; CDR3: CASSSDRWSSGNTIYF
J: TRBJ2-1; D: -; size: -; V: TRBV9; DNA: TGTGCCAGCAGCGTACTCGCCCCCGGAGGGGAGCAGTTCTTC; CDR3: CASSVLAPGGEQFF
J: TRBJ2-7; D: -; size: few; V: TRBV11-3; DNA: TGTGCCAGCAGCTTAGATGGCAGCTACGAGCAGTACTTC; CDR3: CASSLDGSYEQYF